Listed below are T cell receptor beta chains from one sample, sequenced in a study of blood T cell repertoires in COVID-19. Using immunoSEQ multiplex PCR, the repertoire was profiled, and TCRdb retains in-frame clones only, with some absent. This table holds hundreds of thousands of clones, approximately 90% found once. Input material: PBMCs or T cells enriched from blood (not recorded which). The receptor set was obtained from a man aged 30 to 45 who had recovered from COVID-19. Both conserved end residues are part of each CDR3. A D gene is named only where the DNA matches it firmly. Some rows mark clone size as missing; the rest say once, few, many or name a class of expanded clone.

>few|17|TRBD1|TRBV28|TRBJ2-1
CASSLSPGTGGNNEQFF
TGTGCCAGCAGTTTGAGCCCCGGGACAGGGGGGAATAATGAGCAGTTCTTC
>-|17|TRBD1|TRBV10-3|TRBJ1-1
CAITRDSQYPWNTEAFF
TGTGCCATCACCCGGGACAGCCAGTACCCTTGGAACACTGAAGCTTTCTTT
>-|15|TRBD1|TRBV4-1|TRBJ1-6
CASSQDGQGGSPLHF
TGCGCCAGCAGCCAAGATGGTCAGGGGGGTTCTCCCCTCCACTTT
>-|12|TRBD1|TRBV6-5|TRBJ1-2
CASKDRAYGYTF
TGTGCCAGCAAGGACAGGGCCTATGGCTACACCTTC
>-|13|TRBD2|TRBV6-5|TRBJ2-5
CASGRERPETQYF
TGTGCCAGCGGGAGGGAGAGGCCAGAGACCCAGTACTTC
>-|13|TRBD1|TRBV3-1/TRBV3-2|TRBJ1-2
CASSPTTGVGYTF
TGTGCCAGCAGCCCCACCACAGGGGTTGGCTACACCTTC
>-|15|-|TRBV18|TRBJ1-1
CASSPQGFDAGPSHF
TGTGCCAGCTCACCCCAAGGGTTTGATGCAGGGCCCTCCCACTTT
>once|15|-|TRBV9|TRBJ2-3
CASSVGGASTDTQYF
TGTGCCAGCAGCGTGGGGGGAGCATCCACAGATACGCAGTATTTT
>-|14|TRBD1|TRBV5-1|TRBJ1-4
CASSVGQGAEKLFF
TGCGCCAGCAGCGTGGGACAGGGGGCTGAAAAACTGTTTTTT
>-|13|TRBD1|TRBV18|TRBJ2-7
CASSPGQGREQYF
TGTGCCAGCTCACCCGGACAGGGGAGGGAGCAGTACTTC
>-|14|TRBD2|TRBV19|TRBJ2-7
CASSVGLAVYEQYF
TGTGCCAGTAGTGTGGGACTAGCGGTCTACGAGCAGTACTTC
>-|14|-|TRBV28|TRBJ1-6
CASTATLIGSSLHF
TGTGCCAGTACCGCCACGCTTATCGGTTCGTCCCTCCACTTT
>-|14|-|TRBV5-8|TRBJ1-1
CASSLNGMNTEAFF
TGTGCCAGCAGCTTGAACGGGATGAACACTGAAGCTTTCTTT
>-|15|TRBD1|TRBV11-2|TRBJ1-1
CASSSRTGYHTEAFF
TGTGCCAGCAGCTCCCGGACAGGCTACCACACTGAAGCTTTCTTT
>once|16|-|TRBV4-1|TRBJ2-7
CASSQGAGALSYEQYF
TGCGCCAGCAGCCAAGGGGCAGGGGCCCTCTCCTACGAGCAGTACTTC
>-|16|-|TRBV7-8|TRBJ1-3
CASSPRREPLGNTIYF
TGTGCCAGCAGCCCCCGGCGGGAACCTCTTGGAAACACCATATATTTT
>-|14|-|TRBV7-8|TRBJ2-3
CASSLDEYPDTQYF
TGTGCCAGCAGCTTAGACGAGTATCCGGATACGCAGTATTTT
>-|16|TRBD2|TRBV11-1|TRBJ2-1
CASGLSSGSWSDEQFF
TGTGCCAGCGGTCTCTCTAGCGGCTCGTGGAGTGATGAGCAGTTCTTC
>-|13|-|TRBV24-1|TRBJ2-7
CATSRGGVNEQYF
TGTGCCACCAGTCGTGGGGGCGTGAACGAGCAGTACTTC
>once|14|-|TRBV5-1|TRBJ2-5
CASSSIDGEETQYF
TGCGCCAGCAGCTCTATCGACGGGGAAGAGACCCAGTACTTC